This T cell receptor beta chain is drawn from a study of blood T cell repertoires in COVID-19. CDR3 length: 16 residues. The V gene lost 3 bases and the J gene lost 3 bases, with 18 bases spanning the gap. Germline CDR1 is KGHSH and CDR2 is LQKENI. Study processing details: Using reference gene primer amplification, nucleated cell counts were estimated. Sequencing was performed with immunoSEQ multiplex PCR; in TCRdb, only in-frame clones are kept and a portion is missing. That table supplies the V and J calls and clone size; D and trimming were determined from the DNA. The sample carries some 300,000 clones, 75% to 90% recorded once.

The receptor comes from a woman in her seventies with COVID-19, enrolled during active disease. Sequenced sample: peripheral blood. The chain is built from TRBV18 and TRBJ2-7, with a weak D call TRBD1 (7 bases). This CDR3 reads CASSPTGTLGDYEQYF. The DNA for the CDR3 is TGTGCCAGCTCACCGACAGGGACTCTGGGTGACTACGAGCAGTACTTC.